This T cell receptor (beta chain) was recovered during a study of early T cells in non-severe SARS-CoV-2 infection. Across the study: The input, bulk RNA from unsorted whole blood, was sequenced, and chains were unpaired.

The TCR library protocol was used to attach unique molecular identifiers. These identifiers were attached to individual cDNA molecules. One entry per CDR3 protein, called by TCRdb with MiXCR from the 5' RACE reads. The table shows about 66,000 distinct CDR3 sequences, with approximately 10% occurring only once. Whole-study findings and limits: The VDJdb matching leaned toward anti-spike CD8 responses and overlooked private and CD4 specificities.

CDR1 LGHNA and CDR2 YNFKEQ come from the germline V gene. This CDR3 contains 15 residues. Trimming took off 3 bases at V and 6 bases at J, with 15 bases between the two ends. Turning to this clonotype: Its cognate antigen is unknown.

The sequenced sample consisted of whole blood. This receptor was identified in an adult who was a healthcare worker with PCR-confirmed SARS-CoV-2 infection or an uninfected control (not recorded which). The rearrangement joins TRBV4-2 to TRBJ2-4; D is unclear. The CDR3 DNA is TGTGCCAGCAGCCATGACACTACATCCCGAAACATTCAGTACTTC. Its protein product is CASSHDTTSRNIQYF.